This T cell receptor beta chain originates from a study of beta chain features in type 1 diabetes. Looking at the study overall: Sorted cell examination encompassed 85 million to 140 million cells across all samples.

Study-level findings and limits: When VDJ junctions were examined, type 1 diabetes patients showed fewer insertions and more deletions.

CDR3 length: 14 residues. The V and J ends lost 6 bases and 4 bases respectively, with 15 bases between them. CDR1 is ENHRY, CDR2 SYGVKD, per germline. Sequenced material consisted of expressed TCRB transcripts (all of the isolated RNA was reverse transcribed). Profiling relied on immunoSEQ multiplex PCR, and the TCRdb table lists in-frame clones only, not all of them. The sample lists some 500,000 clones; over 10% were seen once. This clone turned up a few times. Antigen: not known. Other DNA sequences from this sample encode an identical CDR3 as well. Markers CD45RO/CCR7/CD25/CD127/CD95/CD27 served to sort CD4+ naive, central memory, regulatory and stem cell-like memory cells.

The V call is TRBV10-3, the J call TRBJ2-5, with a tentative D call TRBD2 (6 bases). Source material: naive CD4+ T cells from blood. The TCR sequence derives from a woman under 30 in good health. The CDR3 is CAIREGPSGETQYF. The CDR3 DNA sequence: TGTGCCATCAGGGAGGGACCTTCGGGAGAGACCCAGTACTTC.